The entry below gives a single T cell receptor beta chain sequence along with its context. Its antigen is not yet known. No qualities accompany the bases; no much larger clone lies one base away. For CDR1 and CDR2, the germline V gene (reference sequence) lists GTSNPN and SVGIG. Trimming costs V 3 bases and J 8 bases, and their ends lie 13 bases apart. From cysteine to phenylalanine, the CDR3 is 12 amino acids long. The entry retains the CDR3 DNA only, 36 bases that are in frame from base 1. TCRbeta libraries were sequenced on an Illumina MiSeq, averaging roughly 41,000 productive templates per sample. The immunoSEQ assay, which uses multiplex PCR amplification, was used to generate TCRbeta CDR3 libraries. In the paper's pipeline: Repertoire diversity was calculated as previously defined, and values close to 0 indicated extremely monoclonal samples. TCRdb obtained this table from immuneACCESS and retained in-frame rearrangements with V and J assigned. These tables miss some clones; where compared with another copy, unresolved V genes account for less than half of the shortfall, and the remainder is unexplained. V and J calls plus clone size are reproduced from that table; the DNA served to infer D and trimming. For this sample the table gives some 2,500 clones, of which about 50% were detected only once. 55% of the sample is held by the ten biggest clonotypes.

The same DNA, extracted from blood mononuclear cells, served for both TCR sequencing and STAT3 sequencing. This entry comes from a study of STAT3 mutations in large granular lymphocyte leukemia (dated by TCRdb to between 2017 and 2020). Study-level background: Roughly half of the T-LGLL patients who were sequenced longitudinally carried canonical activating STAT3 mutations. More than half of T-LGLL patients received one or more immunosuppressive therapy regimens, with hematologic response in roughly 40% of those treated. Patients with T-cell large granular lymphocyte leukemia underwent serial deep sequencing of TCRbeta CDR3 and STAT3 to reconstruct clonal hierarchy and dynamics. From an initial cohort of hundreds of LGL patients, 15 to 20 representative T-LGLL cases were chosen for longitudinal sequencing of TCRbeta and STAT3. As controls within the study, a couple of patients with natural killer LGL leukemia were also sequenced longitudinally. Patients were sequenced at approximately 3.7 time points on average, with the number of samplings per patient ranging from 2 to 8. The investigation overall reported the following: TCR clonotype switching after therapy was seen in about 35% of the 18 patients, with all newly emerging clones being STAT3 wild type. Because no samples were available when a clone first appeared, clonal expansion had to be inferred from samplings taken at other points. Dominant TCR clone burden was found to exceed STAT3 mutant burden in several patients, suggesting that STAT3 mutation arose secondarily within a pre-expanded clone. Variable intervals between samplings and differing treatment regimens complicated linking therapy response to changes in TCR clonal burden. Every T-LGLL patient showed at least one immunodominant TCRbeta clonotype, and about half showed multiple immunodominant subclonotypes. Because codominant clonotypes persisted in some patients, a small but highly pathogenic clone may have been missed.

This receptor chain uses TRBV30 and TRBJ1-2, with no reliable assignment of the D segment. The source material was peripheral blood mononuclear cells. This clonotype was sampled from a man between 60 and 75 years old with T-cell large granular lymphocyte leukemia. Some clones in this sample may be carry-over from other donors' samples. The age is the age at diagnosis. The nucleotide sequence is TGTGCCTGGAGCACGGGCAGAAAAGGCTACACCTTC. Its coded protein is CAWSTGRKGYTF.